The text below deals with one T cell receptor (beta chain). The antigen remains undetermined. The data were taken from a study of cytomegalovirus exposure and HLA in healthy donors. Looking at the study overall: The approximately 130 validation repertoires were reported in a later analysis to have been generated on the same platform as the approximately 700 first-cohort repertoires.

The protocol was immunoSEQ multiplex PCR, while the TCRdb copy is restricted to in-frame clones and leaves out a portion. This table has around 80,000 clones, about 96% appearing once. From germline, CDR1 is SGHRS and CDR2 YFSETQ. The CDR3 contains 15 residues. V lost 0 bases and J 3 bases, leaving 13 bases between the germline ends. Study-level findings and limits: According to the study, some 160 TCR beta chains were cytomegalovirus-associated.

The donors were in the approximately 120-subject validation cohort; that cohort was separate from the approximately 670-subject first cohort. The sequence was obtained from a woman aged 18-29 years in good health and CMV-seronegative. The chain joins TRBV5-1 to TRBJ2-7; a weak D match, TRBD1 (6 bases). The source material was PBMCs. The CDR3: CASSLARDTGYEQYF. The CDR3 region has the DNA TGCGCCAGCAGCTTGGCCAGGGACACGGGCTACGAGCAGTACTTC.